These 15 T cell receptor beta chains originate from one sample sequenced in a study of T cells in Graves' hyperthyroidism and ophthalmopathy. TCR beta CDR3 regions were amplified from RNA transcripts. An initial round of RT-PCR targeting the TCR CDR3 relied on the HTBI primer set. One entry per CDR3 protein results from TCRdb running MiXCR on the multiplex PCR reads. The sample holds about 250,000 distinct CDR3 sequences, about 25% seen once. Sequencing was performed on blood. These receptor sequences come from a middle-aged woman with Graves' ophthalmopathy.

The chain has TRBV25-1 and TRBJ1-1, with D possibly TRBD1 on 5 matching bases. Trimming removed 7 bases from V and 5 bases from J, with 17 bases in between. CDR1 is MGHDK and CDR2 is SYGVNS in the germline V gene. CDR3 length: 14 amino acids. For the CDR3, the DNA is TGTGCCAGCAAGGAAATGGGGCAGGTGACTGAAGCTTTCTTT. This sequence encodes CASKEMGQVTEAFF.

There are many counts of this clonotype. J is TRBJ2-2 and V is TRBV27; D gene ambiguous. In germline, CDR1 is MNHEY, CDR2 SMNVEV (reference sequence). The CDR3 covers 12 residues. V was shortened by 5 bases and J by 8 bases, with 9 bases between the two germline ends. CDR3 coding DNA: TGTGCCAGCAGTCAGAGACGGGGGGAGCTGTTTTTT. This translates into CASSQRRGELFF.

This clonotype was seen repeatedly, ten times or more. The gene calls are TRBV30 and TRBJ1-2; TRBD1 is a possible D gene (5 bases). The CDR3 has 13 amino acids. The V gene lost 2 bases and the J gene lost 6 bases, with 13 bases spanning the gap. Germline CDR1 GTSNPN, CDR2 SVGIG (reference sequence). CDR3 nucleotide sequence: TGTGCCTGGAGTAAGATGATGGGGGATGGCTACACCTTC. This gives the protein CAWSKMMGDGYTF.

J is TRBJ1-2 and V is TRBV2; D perhaps matches TRBD1 (6 bases). V gave up 6 bases and J gave up 7 bases, with 18 bases separating them. Germline CDR1 SNHLY, CDR2 FYNNEI. The CDR3 runs to 14 residues. The CDR3 reads CASRGQPQGLGYTF. The CDR3 region has the DNA TGTGCCAGCAGGGGACAACCCCAAGGTCTTGGCTACACCTTC.

This clonotype was observed many times. This chain connects TRBV7-8 to TRBJ2-7; D possibly corresponds to TRBD2 (6 bases). Germline CDR1 reads SGHVS; CDR2 reads FQNEAQ. Trimming cost V 4 bases and J 3 bases, with 16 bases left between them. The CDR3 length is 15 residues. The CDR3 region has the DNA TGTGCCAGCAGCTCAAGCGGAGGAGGGATCTACGAGCAGTACTTC. This codes for CASSSSGGGIYEQYF.

This clonotype has more than one count but fewer than ten. The chain has TRBV7-3 and TRBJ2-2, with 8 bases that match TRBD2. There are 15 residues in the CDR3. Looked up from germline, CDR1 is SGHTA and CDR2 is FQGTGA. V dropped 6 bases and J dropped 5; count of bases not matched to a gene: 8. The DNA for the CDR3 is TGTGCCAGCAGACCCAGCGGGGGCGAAACCGGGGAGCTGTTTTTT. Translated: CASRPSGGETGELFF. The full variable domain, completed using reference TRBV7-3 and TRBJ2-2, is GAGVSQTPSNKVTEKGKYVELRCDPISGHTALYWYRQSLGQGPEFLIYFQGTGAADDSGLPNDRFFAVRPEGSVSTLKIQRTERGDSAVYLCASRPSGGETGELFFGEGSRLTVL.

This clonotype was counted at least ten times. The CDR3, as DNA: TGTGCCACCAGTGCTCGGGACAGGGCCTACGAGCAGTACTTC. This encodes CATSARDRAYEQYF. The chain links TRBV24-1 to TRBJ2-7, with 9 nucleotides matching TRBD1. V shed 5 bases, J shed 2 bases, and the junction held 3 bases outside the gene matches. This CDR3 has 14 residues. Germline CDR1 reads KGHDR; CDR2 reads SFDVKD.

V and J are TRBV20-1 and TRBJ2-7; D possibly uses TRBD1 or TRBD2 (6 bases each). This CDR3 is 14 amino acids long. V was clipped by 0 bases and J by 7 bases, with 16 bases between them. Germline CDR1 DFQATT, CDR2 SNEGSKA (reference sequence). The CDR3 loop is CSARDRWGAGEQYF. As DNA, the CDR3 is TGCAGTGCTAGAGATCGATGGGGGGCAGGGGAGCAGTACTTC.

The rearrangement joins TRBV3-1 to TRBJ1-2, with D uncertain. There are 16 residues in the CDR3. Trimming pared 0 bases from V and 6 bases from J, leaving 17 bases between. The germline CDR1 and CDR2 sequences are LGHDT and YNNKEL (reference sequence). The CDR3 DNA is TGTGCCAGCAGCCAAGAATCTTTCTACGGTAGAGATGGCTACACCTTC. It encodes CASSQESFYGRDGYTF.

The genes are TRBV12-5 and TRBJ1-2; D remains unclear. The CDR3 spans 14 residues. V was trimmed by 0 bases and J by 5 bases, leaving 10 bases between them. Germline CDR1 LGHNT, CDR2 FRNRAP. The DNA of the CDR3 is TGTGCTAGTGGTTTGGTACGAGAGAATTATGGCTACACCTTC. Its protein is CASGLVRENYGYTF.

This clonotype was observed many times. The J gene is TRBJ2-5, the V gene TRBV14; 8 bases are a match to TRBD2. CDR3 length: 20 amino acids. Trimming removed 2 bases from V and 2 bases from J; junction bases left unmatched: 19. From germline, CDR1 is SGHDN and CDR2 FVKESK. CDR3 amino acids: CASSQQAHLGPGRDQETQYF. CDR3 sequence (DNA): TGTGCCAGCAGCCAACAAGCCCATTTGGGACCCGGGAGGGATCAAGAGACCCAGTACTTC. The variable domain in full, with the rest retrieved from reference TRBV14 and TRBJ2-5, is EAGVTQFPSHSVIEKGQTVTLRCDPISGHDNLYWYRRVMGKEIKFLLHFVKESKQDESGMPNNRFLAERTGGTYSTLKVQPAELEDSGVYFCASSQQAHLGPGRDQETQYFGPGTRLLVL.

There are many counts of this clonotype. V is TRBV28 and J is TRBJ2-7, with D perhaps TRBD1 (5 bases). The V and J ends lost 10 bases and 3 bases respectively, with 16 bases between them. This CDR3 comprises 13 residues. CDR1 and CDR2 (germline): MDHEN, SYDVKM. The CDR3 spells CATPRRVIYEQYF. In nucleotides, the CDR3 is TGTGCCACCCCCCGCAGGGTAATCTACGAGCAGTACTTC.

This chain links TRBV10-3 with TRBJ2-7, with TRBD1 matching 9 bases. With 8 bases clipped from V and 0 bases from J, the junction kept 5 bases outside the gene matches. There are 14 residues in the CDR3. CDR1 and CDR2 (germline): ENHRY, SYGVKD. The CDR3 is CAIGGDRDSYEQYF. The CDR3 DNA is TGTGCCATCGGCGGGGACAGGGACTCCTACGAGCAGTACTTC.

The chain recombines TRBV6-2 or TRBV6-3 with TRBJ1-2, with 9 bases identical to TRBD1. Germline-derived CDR1 and CDR2 are MNHEY and SVGEGT. Trimming at V came to 6 bases and at J to 8 bases, leaving 7 bases not matched to a gene. The CDR3 runs 13 residues. CDR3 in amino acids: CASSRGQGFGYTF. The CDR3 nucleotides read TGTGCCAGCAGCCGAGGACAGGGGTTCGGCTACACCTTC.

The CDR3 DNA is TGTGCCAGCAGCATCCAGAGGTTTATTTCCTACGAGCAGTACTTC. Amino acids: CASSIQRFISYEQYF. V gene TRBV6-1 combines with J gene TRBJ2-7; D is unresolved. The length of the CDR3 is 15 residues. Germline V CDR1 and CDR2: MNHNS, SASEGT. Deletions cut 6 bases from V and 1 base from J, with 16 bases between.